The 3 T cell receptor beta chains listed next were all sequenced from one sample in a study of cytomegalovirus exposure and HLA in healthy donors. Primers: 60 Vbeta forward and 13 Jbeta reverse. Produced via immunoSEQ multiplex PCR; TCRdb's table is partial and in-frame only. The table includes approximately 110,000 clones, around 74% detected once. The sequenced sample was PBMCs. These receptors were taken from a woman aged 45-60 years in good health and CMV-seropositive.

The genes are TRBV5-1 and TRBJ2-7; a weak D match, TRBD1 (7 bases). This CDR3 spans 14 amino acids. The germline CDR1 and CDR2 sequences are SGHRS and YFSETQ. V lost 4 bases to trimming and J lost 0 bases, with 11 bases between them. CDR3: CASSAGTASYEQYF. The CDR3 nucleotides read TGCGCCAGCAGCGCGGGGACAGCCTCCTACGAGCAGTACTTC.

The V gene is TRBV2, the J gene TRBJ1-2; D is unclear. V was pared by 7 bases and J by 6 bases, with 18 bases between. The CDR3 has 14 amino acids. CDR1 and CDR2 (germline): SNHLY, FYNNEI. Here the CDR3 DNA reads TGTGCCAGCAAAACAGCCTCGGTGATAGATGGCTACACCTTC. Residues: CASKTASVIDGYTF.

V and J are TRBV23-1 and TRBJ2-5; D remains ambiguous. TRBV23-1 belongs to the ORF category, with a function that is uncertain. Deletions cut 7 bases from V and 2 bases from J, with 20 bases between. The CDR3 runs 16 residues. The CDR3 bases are TGCGCCAGCATCCACTCATCTGAACAGAGACAAGAGACCCAGTACTTC. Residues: CASIHSSEQRQETQYF.